This record covers a single T cell receptor beta chain. Its antigen is as yet unknown. These data originate in a study of cytotoxic CD8 clonotypes in ibrutinib-treated CLL. Study conclusions and caveats: Elevated clonality accompanied ibrutinib response, with a return toward baseline values at progression.

Target depth was 1 in 200,000 to 1 in 1 million T cells, about 10x per clonotype. The repertoire was sequenced with immunoSEQ multiplex PCR; TCRdb's copy has only in-frame clones and lacks some. Altogether fewer than 300,000 clones are present, roughly four fifths being singletons, with the ten largest covering approximately 5.1%. TCR beta library input comprised roughly 2 micrograms of genomic DNA from cryopreserved PBMCs. Germline lookup yields CDR1 MGHRA and CDR2 YSYEKL. The CDR3 covers 14 residues. Trimming removed 2 bases from V and 10 bases from J, with 17 bases in between. The genes are TRBV4-1 and TRBJ1-2, with unresolved D. The source material was PBMCs, sampled at disease progression, from a patient treated with ibrutinib. The receptor was derived from a human donor with chronic lymphocytic leukemia. Here the CDR3 reads CASSQPRARGVYTF. DNA of the CDR3: TGCGCCAGCAGCCAACCCCGGGCCCGAGGAGTCTACACCTTC.